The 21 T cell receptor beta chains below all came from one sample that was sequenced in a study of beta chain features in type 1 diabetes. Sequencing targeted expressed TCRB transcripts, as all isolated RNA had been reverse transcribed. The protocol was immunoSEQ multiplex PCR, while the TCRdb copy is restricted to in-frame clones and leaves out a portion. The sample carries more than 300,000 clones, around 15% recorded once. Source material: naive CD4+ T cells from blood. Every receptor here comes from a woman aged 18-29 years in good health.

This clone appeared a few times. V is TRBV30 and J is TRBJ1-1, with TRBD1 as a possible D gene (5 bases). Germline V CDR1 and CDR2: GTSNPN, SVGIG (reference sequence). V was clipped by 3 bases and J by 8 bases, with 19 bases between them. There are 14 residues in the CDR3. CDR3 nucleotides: TGTGCCTGGAGAATGCAGGGTCCGGAAGCCGAAGCTTTCTTT. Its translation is CAWRMQGPEAEAFF.

This CDR3 reads CATSRVVTGPGTINEQFF. The CDR3 DNA sequence: TGTGCCACCAGCAGAGTGGTCACTGGGCCAGGGACAATCAATGAGCAGTTCTTC. The chain carries TRBV15 and TRBJ2-1; weak D call: TRBD1 (6 bases). The CDR3 loop spans 18 amino acids. Germline CDR1 and CDR2: LNHNV and YYDKDF (reference sequence). V lost 1 base and J lost 6, with 22 bases in between.

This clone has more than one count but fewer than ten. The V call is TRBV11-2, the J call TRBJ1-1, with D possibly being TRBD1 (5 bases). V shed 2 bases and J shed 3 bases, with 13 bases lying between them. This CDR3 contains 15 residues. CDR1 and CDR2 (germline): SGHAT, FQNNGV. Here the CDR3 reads CASSLIARGYTEAFF. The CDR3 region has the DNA TGTGCCAGCAGCTTAATCGCTAGGGGCTACACTGAAGCTTTCTTT.

The CDR3 DNA is TGTGCCAGCAGCCAAGGAACCGACAGAGCCCAAGAGACCCAGTACTTC. Its translation: CASSQGTDRAQETQYF. The rearrangement links TRBV14 to TRBJ2-5, with a possible D match to TRBD1 (5 bases). The germline V and J ends were trimmed by 1 base and 1 base, with 13 bases remaining between them. This CDR3 is 16 amino acids long. CDR1 and CDR2 (germline): SGHDN, FVKESK.

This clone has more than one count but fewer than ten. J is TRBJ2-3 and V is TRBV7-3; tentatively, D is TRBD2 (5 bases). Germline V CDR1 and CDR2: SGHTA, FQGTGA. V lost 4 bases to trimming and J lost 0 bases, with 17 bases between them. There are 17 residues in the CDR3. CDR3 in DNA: TGTGCCAGCAGCTCAGCGGAGTTGATGAGTAGCACAGATACGCAGTATTTT. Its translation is CASSSAELMSSTDTQYF. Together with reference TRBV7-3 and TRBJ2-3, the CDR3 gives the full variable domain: GAGVSQTPSNKVTEKGKYVELRCDPISGHTALYWYRQSLGQGPEFLIYFQGTGAADDSGLPNDRFFAVRPEGSVSTLKIQRTERGDSAVYLCASSSAELMSSTDTQYFGPGTRLTVL.

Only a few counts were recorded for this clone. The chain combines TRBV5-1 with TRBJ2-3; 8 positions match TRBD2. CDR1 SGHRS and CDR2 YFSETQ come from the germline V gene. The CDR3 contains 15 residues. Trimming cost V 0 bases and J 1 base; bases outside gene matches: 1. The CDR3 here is CASSLALAGTDTQYF. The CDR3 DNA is TGCGCCAGCAGCTTGGCACTAGCGGGCACAGATACGCAGTATTTT.

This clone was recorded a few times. The CDR3 region is CASKPGQGVYEQYF. The DNA for the CDR3 is TGTGCCAGCAAACCGGGACAGGGGGTGTACGAGCAGTACTTC. The chain employs TRBV7-9 and TRBJ2-7, with 11 bases fitting TRBD1. The germline V gene has CDR1 SEHNR and CDR2 FQNEAQ (reference sequence). V lost 7 bases to trimming and J lost 4 bases; unmatched junction nucleotides: 6. This CDR3 region has 14 residues.

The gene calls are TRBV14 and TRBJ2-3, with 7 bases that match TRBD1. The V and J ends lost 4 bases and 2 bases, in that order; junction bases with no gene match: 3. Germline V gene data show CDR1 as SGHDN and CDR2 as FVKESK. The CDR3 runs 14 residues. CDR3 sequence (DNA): TGTGCCAGCAGCCTAGGGACAGCCACAGATACGCAGTATTTT. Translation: CASSLGTATDTQYF.

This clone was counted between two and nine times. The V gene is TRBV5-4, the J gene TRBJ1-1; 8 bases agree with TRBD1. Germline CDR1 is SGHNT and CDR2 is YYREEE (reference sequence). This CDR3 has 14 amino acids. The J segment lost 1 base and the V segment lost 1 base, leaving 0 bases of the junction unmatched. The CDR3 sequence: CASSLTGGNTEAFF. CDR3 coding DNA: TGTGCCAGCAGCTTGACAGGGGGGAACACTGAAGCTTTCTTT.

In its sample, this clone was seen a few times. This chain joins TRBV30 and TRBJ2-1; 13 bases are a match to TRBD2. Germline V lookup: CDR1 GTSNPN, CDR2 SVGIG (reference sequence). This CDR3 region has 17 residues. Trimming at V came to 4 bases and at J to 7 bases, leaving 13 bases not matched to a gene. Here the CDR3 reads CAWKRVWTSGSGNEQFF. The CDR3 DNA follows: TGTGCCTGGAAAAGGGTTTGGACTAGCGGGAGTGGGAATGAGCAGTTCTTC. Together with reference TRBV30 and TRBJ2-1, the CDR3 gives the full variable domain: SQTIHQWPATLVQPVGSPLSLECTVEGTSNPNLYWYRQAAGRGLQLLFYSVGIGQISSEVPQNLSASRPQDRQFILSSKKLLLSDSGFYLCAWKRVWTSGSGNEQFFGPGTRLTVL.

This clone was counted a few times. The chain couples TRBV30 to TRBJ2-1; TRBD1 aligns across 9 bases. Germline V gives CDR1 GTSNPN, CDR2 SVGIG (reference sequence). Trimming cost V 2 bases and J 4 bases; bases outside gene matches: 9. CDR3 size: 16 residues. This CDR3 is CAWSFTGTGSYNEQFF. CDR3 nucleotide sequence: TGTGCCTGGAGTTTCACCGGGACAGGGTCTTACAATGAGCAGTTCTTC. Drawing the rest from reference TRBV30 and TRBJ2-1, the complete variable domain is SQTIHQWPATLVQPVGSPLSLECTVEGTSNPNLYWYRQAAGRGLQLLFYSVGIGQISSEVPQNLSASRPQDRQFILSSKKLLLSDSGFYLCAWSFTGTGSYNEQFFGPGTRLTVL.

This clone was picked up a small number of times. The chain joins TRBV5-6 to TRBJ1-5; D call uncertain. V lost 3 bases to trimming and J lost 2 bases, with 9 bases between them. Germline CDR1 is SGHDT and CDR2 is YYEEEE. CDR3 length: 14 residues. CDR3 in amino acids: CASSYPGGNQPQHF. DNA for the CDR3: TGTGCCAGCAGCTATCCGGGAGGCAATCAGCCCCAGCATTTT.

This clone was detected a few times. This chain's CDR3 is CASRAGDAPTDTQYF. Written as DNA, the CDR3 is TGTGCCAGCAGAGCGGGGGACGCGCCCACAGATACGCAGTATTTT. This sequence joins TRBV2 and TRBJ2-3; TRBD2 matches 8 bases. The J segment lost 2 bases and the V segment lost 6 bases, leaving 7 bases of the junction unmatched. CDR3 length: 15 residues. From germline, CDR1 is SNHLY and CDR2 FYNNEI.

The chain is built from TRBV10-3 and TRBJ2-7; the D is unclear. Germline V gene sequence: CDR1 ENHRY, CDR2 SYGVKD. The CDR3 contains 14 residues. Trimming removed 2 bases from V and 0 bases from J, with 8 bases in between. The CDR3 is CAISERYSSYEQYF. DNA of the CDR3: TGTGCCATCAGTGAGAGGTACAGCTCCTACGAGCAGTACTTC.

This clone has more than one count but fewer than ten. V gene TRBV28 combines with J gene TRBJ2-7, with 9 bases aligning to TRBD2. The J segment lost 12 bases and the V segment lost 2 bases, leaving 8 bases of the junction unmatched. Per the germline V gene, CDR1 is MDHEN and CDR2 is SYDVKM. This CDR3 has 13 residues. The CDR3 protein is CASSLKREVPWYF. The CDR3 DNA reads TGTGCCAGCAGTTTAAAGCGGGAGGTTCCGTGGTACTTC.

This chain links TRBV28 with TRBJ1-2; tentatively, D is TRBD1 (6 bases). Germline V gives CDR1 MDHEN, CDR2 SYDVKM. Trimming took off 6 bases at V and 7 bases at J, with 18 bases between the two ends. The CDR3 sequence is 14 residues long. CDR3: CASSLLGGPGGYTF. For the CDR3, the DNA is TGTGCCAGCAGCCTATTGGGGGGGCCAGGTGGCTACACCTTC.

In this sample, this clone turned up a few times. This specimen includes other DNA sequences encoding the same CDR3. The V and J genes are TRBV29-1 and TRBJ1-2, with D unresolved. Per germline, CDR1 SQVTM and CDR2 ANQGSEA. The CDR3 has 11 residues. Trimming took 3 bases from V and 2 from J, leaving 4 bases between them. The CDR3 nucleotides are TGCAGCGTTGAGTCGAACTATGGCTACACCTTC. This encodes CSVESNYGYTF.

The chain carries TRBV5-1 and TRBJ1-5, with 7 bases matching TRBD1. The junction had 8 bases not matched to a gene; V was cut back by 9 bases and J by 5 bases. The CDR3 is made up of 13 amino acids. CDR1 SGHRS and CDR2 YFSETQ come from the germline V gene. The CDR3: CATRDREDQPQHF. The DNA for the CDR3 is TGCGCCACCCGGGACAGAGAAGATCAGCCCCAGCATTTT.

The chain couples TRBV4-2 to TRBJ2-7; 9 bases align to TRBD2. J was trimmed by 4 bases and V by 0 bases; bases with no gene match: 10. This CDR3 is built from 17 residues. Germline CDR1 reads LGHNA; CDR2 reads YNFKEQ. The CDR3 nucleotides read TGTGCCAGCAGCCAAGAGTCAGGTGGGACTAGCCGGTACGAGCAGTACTTC. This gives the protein CASSQESGGTSRYEQYF.

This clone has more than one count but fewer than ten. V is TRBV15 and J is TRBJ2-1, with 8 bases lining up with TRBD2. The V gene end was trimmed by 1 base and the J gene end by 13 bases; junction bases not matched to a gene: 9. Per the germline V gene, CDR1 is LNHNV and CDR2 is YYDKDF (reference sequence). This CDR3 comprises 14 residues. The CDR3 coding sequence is TGTGCCACCAGCAGAGGGAATAGCGGGATGGTCCAGTTCTTC. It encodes CATSRGNSGMVQFF. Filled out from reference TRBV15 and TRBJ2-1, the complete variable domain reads DAMVIQNPRYQVTQFGKPVTLSCSQTLNHNVMYWYQQKSSQAPKLLFHYYDKDFNNEADTPDNFQSRRPNTSFCFLDIRSPGLGDTAMYLCATSRGNSGMVQFFGPGTRLTVL.

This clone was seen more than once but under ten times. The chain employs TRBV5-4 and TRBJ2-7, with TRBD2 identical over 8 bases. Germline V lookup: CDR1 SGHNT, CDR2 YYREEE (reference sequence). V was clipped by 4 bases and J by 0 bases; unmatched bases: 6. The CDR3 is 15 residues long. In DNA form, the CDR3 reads TGTGCCAGCAGCAAAGCGGGAGTGAGCTCCTACGAGCAGTACTTC. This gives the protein CASSKAGVSSYEQYF.